A single T cell receptor beta chain is shown here with its context. This specimen belongs to a study of T cell responses to AZD1222 COVID-19 vaccine. After removal of 4 bases from V and 2 bases from J, the junction contained 4 bases not matched to a gene. The CDR3 is made up of 15 amino acids. Germline CDR1 SGHNT, CDR2 YYREEE (reference sequence). Profiled with immunoSEQ multiplex PCR; TCRdb holds only in-frame clones, not every one. The table records 150,000 to 200,000 clones, 85% to 90% of them present only once. The sequence was collected from an adult in good health. This sequence joins TRBV5-4 and TRBJ2-2; 8 bases map to TRBD2. The sequencing here drew on peripheral blood, taken on day 0 of AZD1222 vaccination. This chain's CDR3 is CASSPWTSNTGELFF. Here the CDR3 DNA reads TGTGCCAGCAGCCCTTGGACTAGCAACACCGGGGAGCTGTTTTTT.